These 30 T cell receptor beta chains originate from one sample sequenced in a study of immune cell composition in non-small cell lung cancer. TCRdb's copy holds only in-frame clones and misses some; the assay was immunoSEQ multiplex PCR. The table has more than 2,500 clones, 70% to 80% seen once. Sequences were obtained from lung tumor tissue. These receptors were collected from a human donor with non-small cell lung cancer.

A few counts support this clone. This sequence joins TRBV5-1 and TRBJ1-4, with D hard to call. The V and J ends lost 0 bases and 6 bases respectively, with 12 bases between them. The germline CDR1 and CDR2 sequences are SGHRS and YFSETQ. The CDR3 is 15 amino acids. CDR3 amino acids: CASSLAGIRDEKLFF. The CDR3 region has the DNA TGCGCCAGCAGCTTGGCGGGGATAAGGGATGAAAAACTGTTTTTT.

This chain joins TRBV5-1 and TRBJ2-3; no reliable D call. This CDR3 has 12 residues. V lost 4 bases, J lost 6 bases, and 9 bases lay in between. Germline V gene lookup returns CDR1 SGHRS and CDR2 YFSETQ. This chain's CDR3 is CASSVEMDTQYF. The CDR3 DNA sequence: TGCGCCAGCAGCGTCGAGATGGATACGCAGTATTTT.

V usage is TRBV30 and J usage is TRBJ2-1; D unresolved. Germline CDR1 and CDR2: GTSNPN and SVGIG (reference sequence). The germline V and J ends were trimmed by 0 bases and 2 bases, with 11 bases remaining between them. The CDR3 length is 15 residues. CDR3 sequence (DNA): TGTGCCTGGAGTGTGCCCGGAGATCCCTACAATGAGCAGTTCTTC. Translating it yields CAWSVPGDPYNEQFF.

The rearrangement links TRBV7-6 to TRBJ2-3; D is perhaps TRBD2 (5 bases). From germline, CDR1 is SGHVS and CDR2 FNYEAQ. The CDR3 is 15 amino acids. With 2 bases removed from V and 4 bases from J, the gap between germline ends came to 13 bases. In DNA, the CDR3 is TGTGCCAGCAGCTTACTCCGAAAGGGAGCAGATACGCAGTATTTT. As protein: CASSLLRKGADTQYF. The full variable domain, its missing parts supplied by reference TRBV7-6 and TRBJ2-3, is GAGVSQSPRYKVTKRGQDVALRCDPISGHVSLYWYRQALGQGPEFLTYFNYEAQQDKSGLPNDRFSAERPEGSISTLTIQRTEQRDSAMYRCASSLLRKGADTQYFGPGTRLTVL.

The chain has TRBV6-1 and TRBJ2-6; 7 bases fit TRBD1. V lost 4 bases, J lost 2 bases, and 2 bases stayed unmatched. The germline V gene encodes CDR1 MNHNS and CDR2 SASEGT. CDR3 size: 15 residues. The CDR3 DNA reads TGTGCCAGCAGTGGAGACAGGGCTGGGGCCAACGTCCTGACTTTC. Protein: CASSGDRAGANVLTF.

The J gene is TRBJ2-1, the V gene TRBV29-1; D ambiguous. Germline assignment: CDR1 SQVTM and CDR2 ANQGSEA. The CDR3 totals 12 residues. Trimming pared 4 bases from V and 7 bases from J, leaving 11 bases between. CDR3 protein: CSVAPGSNEQFF. CDR3 bases: TGCAGCGTTGCCCCCGGGTCTAATGAGCAGTTCTTC.

The chain couples TRBV4-2 to TRBJ2-7, with unresolved D. Per germline, CDR1 LGHNA and CDR2 YNFKEQ. The CDR3 runs 16 residues. Deletions cut 1 base from V and 0 bases from J, with 13 bases between. CDR3 sequence: CASSQGVRQSSYEQYF. CDR3 coding DNA: TGTGCCAGCAGCCAAGGAGTTCGTCAAAGCTCCTACGAGCAGTACTTC.

The genes are TRBV7-9 and TRBJ1-4; a possible D gene is TRBD1 (5 bases). Germline CDR1 SEHNR, CDR2 FQNEAQ (reference sequence). V lost 3 bases to trimming and J lost 7 bases, with 15 bases between them. CDR3 length equals 15 residues. The CDR3 coding sequence is TGTGCCAGCAGCTTGGTAGGGCAGGGTGGTGAAAAACTGTTTTTT. Amino acids: CASSLVGQGGEKLFF.

This chain joins TRBV30 and TRBJ2-1; 7 nucleotides match TRBD2. The CDR3 extends over 14 amino acids. Germline V CDR1 and CDR2: GTSNPN, SVGIG (reference sequence). After removal of 3 bases from V and 4 bases from J, the junction contained 6 bases not matched to a gene. The CDR3 is CAWRVRERYNEQFF. DNA for the CDR3: TGTGCCTGGAGAGTGCGGGAGAGATACAATGAGCAGTTCTTC.

V usage is TRBV7-2 and J usage is TRBJ2-5; D ambiguous. The CDR3 extends over 13 amino acids. Looked up from germline, CDR1 is SGHTA and CDR2 is FQGNSA. The V end was cut by 8 bases, the J end by 4 bases, with 14 bases between. The CDR3 nucleotides read TGTGCCAGCCAATTTGGGCGTGGAGAGACCCAGTACTTC. As protein: CASQFGRGETQYF.

This clone was seen more than once but under ten times. V is TRBV7-9 and J is TRBJ1-6; weak D call: TRBD1 (6 bases). Germline-derived CDR1 and CDR2 are SEHNR and FQNEAQ (reference sequence). V lost 5 bases and J 5 bases, leaving 16 bases between the germline ends. The CDR3 consists of 16 residues. The CDR3 protein is CASSHGPGQDNSPLHF. In DNA, the CDR3 is TGTGCCAGCAGCCACGGGCCGGGACAAGATAATTCACCCCTCCACTTT.

This clone was observed a handful of times. The chain links TRBV2 to TRBJ2-7, with D possibly matching TRBD1 (6 bases). Trimming pared 2 bases from V and 3 bases from J, leaving 14 bases between. Germline assignment: CDR1 SNHLY and CDR2 FYNNEI. The CDR3 contains 15 residues. The CDR3 spells CASSELAGELYEQYF. The CDR3 bases are TGTGCCAGCAGTGAACTGGCAGGGGAGCTCTACGAGCAGTACTTC.

This chain uses TRBV18 with TRBJ2-1; 12 positions agree with TRBD2. CDR1 and CDR2 from the germline V gene are KGHSH and LQKENI. This CDR3 is built from 19 residues. The junction had 14 bases not matched to a gene; V was cut back by 2 bases and J by 6 bases. The CDR3 here is CASSPTLTSGSIKGNEQFF. DNA of the CDR3: TGTGCCAGCTCACCAACCTTGACTAGCGGGAGTATTAAGGGCAATGAGCAGTTCTTC.

CDR3 loop: CASSPEDRWGGVTQYF. As DNA, the CDR3 is TGTGCCAGCAGCCCAGAAGACAGGTGGGGTGGGGTTACGCAGTATTTT. The chain joins TRBV7-6 to TRBJ2-3; maybe TRBD1 (6 bases). Germline-derived CDR1 and CDR2 are SGHVS and FNYEAQ. Trimming pared 5 bases from V and 8 bases from J, leaving 23 bases between. The CDR3 is made up of 16 amino acids. The full variable domain, with the rest looked up from reference TRBV7-6 and TRBJ2-3, is GAGVSQSPRYKVTKRGQDVALRCDPISGHVSLYWYRQALGQGPEFLTYFNYEAQQDKSGLPNDRFSAERPEGSISTLTIQRTEQRDSAMYRCASSPEDRWGGVTQYFGPGTRLTVL.

The V call is TRBV2, the J call TRBJ1-1, with 10 nucleotides matching TRBD1. Unmatched junction bases numbered 5, after V lost 6 bases and J lost 4 bases. The CDR3 totals 14 residues. CDR1 and CDR2 (germline): SNHLY, FYNNEI. The CDR3 region is CASRVGQGGTEAFF. CDR3 DNA sequence: TGTGCCAGCAGGGTCGGACAGGGGGGCACTGAAGCTTTCTTT.

This chain joins TRBV9 and TRBJ1-1; D not resolved. Deletions cut 0 bases from V and 6 bases from J, with 9 bases between. The germline V gene encodes CDR1 SGDLS and CDR2 YYNGEE. The CDR3 has 13 residues. The CDR3 bases are TGTGCCAGCAGCGTAGACTCTAGTGCTGAAGCTTTCTTT. It is translated as CASSVDSSAEAFF.

The chain carries TRBV7-2 and TRBJ1-2, with D tentatively TRBD1 (6 bases). The CDR3 length is 16 residues. CDR1 and CDR2 from the germline V gene are SGHTA and FQGNSA. V was pared by 1 base and J by 0 bases, with 12 bases between. The CDR3 bases are TGTGCCAGCAGCTTAGAGGGGGGGCGGACTAACTATGGCTACACCTTC. The encoded protein is CASSLEGGRTNYGYTF.

This clone qualifies as large (0.1 to 1%). The chain has TRBV5-1 and TRBJ1-1; no reliable D call. Germline loops: CDR1 SGHRS, CDR2 YFSETQ. This CDR3 has 15 amino acids. Deletions cut 4 bases from V and 1 base from J, with 14 bases between. CDR3 coding DNA: TGCGCCAGCAGCCTACTAGGACCGCAGAACACTGAAGCTTTCTTT. Protein sequence: CASSLLGPQNTEAFF.

This clone was seen only a few times. The V call is TRBV9, the J call TRBJ2-5, with TRBD1 identical over 9 bases. Germline CDR1 reads SGDLS; CDR2 reads YYNGEE. After removal of 5 bases from V and 5 bases from J, the junction contained 7 bases not matched to a gene. The CDR3 is made up of 14 amino acids. CDR3 nucleotide sequence: TGTGCCAGCAGTCCGGGACAGGGCGGGGAGACCCAGTACTTC. As protein: CASSPGQGGETQYF.

The chain has TRBV29-1 and TRBJ2-5; 10 bases are a match to TRBD2. The CDR3 length is 15 residues. Trimming at V came to 3 bases and at J to 5 bases, leaving 9 bases not matched to a gene. In germline, CDR1 is SQVTM, CDR2 ANQGSEA. The CDR3 bases are TGCAGCGTTGACGGTACTAGCGGGATCGCGGAGACCCAGTACTTC. It yields the protein CSVDGTSGIAETQYF.

This clone was counted a few times. J is TRBJ1-6 and V is TRBV6-1, with D maybe TRBD1 (6 bases). Looked up from germline, CDR1 is MNHNS and CDR2 is SASEGT. Trimming removed 8 bases at V and 2 bases at J, with 10 bases between. The CDR3 extends over 14 amino acids. The CDR3 region has the DNA TGTGCCAGCGAACAGGGAACCTATAATTCACCCCTCCACTTT. Protein product: CASEQGTYNSPLHF.

The J gene is TRBJ1-5, the V gene TRBV6-5, with 10 nucleotides matching TRBD1. The CDR3 contains 14 residues. After removal of 8 bases from V and 3 bases from J, the junction contained 4 bases not matched to a gene. Germline assignment: CDR1 MNHEY and CDR2 SVGAGI. The CDR3 nucleotides are TGTGCCAGCCTGGGACAGGGGTACAATCAGCCCCAGCATTTT. Translation gives CASLGQGYNQPQHF.

The chain is built from TRBV5-4 and TRBJ2-7, with D tentatively TRBD2 (6 bases). The CDR3 loop spans 15 amino acids. Germline CDR1 is SGHNT and CDR2 is YYREEE (reference sequence). The V and J ends lost 2 bases and 5 bases respectively, with 17 bases between them. For the CDR3, the DNA is TGTGCCAGCAGCTTAGCCGGGAGAGGCGAACACGAGCAGTACTTC. The encoded protein is CASSLAGRGEHEQYF.

The chain uses TRBV19 and TRBJ2-7; D unresolved. V lost 5 bases and J 2 bases, leaving 10 bases between the germline ends. This CDR3 is built from 13 residues. Germline assignment: CDR1 LNHDA and CDR2 SQIVND (reference sequence). Written as DNA, the CDR3 is TGTGCCAGTAGTCTCCGTTATACCTACGAGCAGTACTTC. It yields the protein CASSLRYTYEQYF.

The genes are TRBV27 and TRBJ1-1, with D perhaps matching TRBD1 (6 bases). The V end lost 3 bases, the J end lost 0 bases, and 14 bases lay between the germline ends. This CDR3 is 16 amino acids long. Germline lookup yields CDR1 MNHEY and CDR2 SMNVEV (reference sequence). The chain's CDR3 is CASSLSGVGLNTEAFF. The DNA for the CDR3 is TGTGCCAGCAGTTTGTCAGGGGTGGGGTTGAACACTGAAGCTTTCTTT.

The rearrangement uses TRBV19 and TRBJ2-7; 7 bases match TRBD1. The CDR3 is 13 amino acids. The V gene's germline CDR1 is LNHDA and CDR2 SQIVND (reference sequence). Trimming took 9 bases from V and 4 from J; bases not matched to a gene: 9. CDR3 region: CASVVDRTYEQYF. The CDR3 bases are TGTGCCAGCGTAGTGGACAGGACTTACGAGCAGTACTTC.

The chain is built from TRBV12-5 and TRBJ2-2; TRBD2 matches at 7 bases. Germline loops: CDR1 LGHNT, CDR2 FRNRAP. With 5 bases clipped from V and 5 bases from J, the junction kept 5 bases outside the gene matches. CDR3 length: 14 amino acids. In DNA form, the CDR3 reads TGTGCTAGTGGTACTTGGGGGGGAACCGGGGAGCTGTTTTTT. Translation: CASGTWGGTGELFF.

With respect to this clone: Germline is not matched at one junction end, which may reflect a read error. J is TRBJ2-5 and V is TRBV7-7; D might be TRBD1 (6 bases). In germline, CDR1 is SSHAT, CDR2 FNYEAQ (reference sequence). The CDR3 covers 14 residues. CDR3 bases: TGTGCTAGCAGCCCGACAGGTTTCCAAGAGACCCAGTACTTC. This codes for CASSPTGFQETQYF.

In its sample, this clone was seen once. The rearrangement uses TRBV4-3 and TRBJ2-7, with a possible D match to TRBD1 (5 bases). V lost 0 bases, J lost 3 bases, and 12 bases lay in between. The CDR3 contains 15 residues. Germline CDR1 and CDR2: LGHNA and YSLEER. The CDR3 DNA is TGCGCCAGCAGCCAAGAACTTCAGGGTATCTACGAGCAGTACTTC. Amino acid sequence: CASSQELQGIYEQYF.

The chain is built from TRBV4-3 and TRBJ2-3, with D possibly being TRBD2 (6 bases). V dropped 1 base and J dropped 0 bases, with 14 bases sitting between them. CDR1 LGHNA and CDR2 YSLEER come from the germline V gene. This CDR3 has 17 residues. The CDR3 reads CASSQAPLAASTDTQYF. For the CDR3, the DNA is TGCGCCAGCAGCCAAGCGCCACTAGCCGCTAGCACAGATACGCAGTATTTT.